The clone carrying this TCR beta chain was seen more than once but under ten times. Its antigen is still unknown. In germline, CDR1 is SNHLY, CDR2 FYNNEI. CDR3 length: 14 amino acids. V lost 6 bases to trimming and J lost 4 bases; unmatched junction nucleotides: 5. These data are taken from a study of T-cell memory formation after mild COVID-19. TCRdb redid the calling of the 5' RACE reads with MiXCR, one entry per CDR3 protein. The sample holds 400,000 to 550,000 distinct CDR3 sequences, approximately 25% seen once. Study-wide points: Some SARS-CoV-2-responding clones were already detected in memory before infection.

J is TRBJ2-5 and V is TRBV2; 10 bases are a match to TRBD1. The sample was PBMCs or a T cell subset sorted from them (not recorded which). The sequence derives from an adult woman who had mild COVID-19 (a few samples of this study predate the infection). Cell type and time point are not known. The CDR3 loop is CASRPRTGGETQYF. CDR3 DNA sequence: TGTGCCAGCAGACCGCGGACAGGGGGAGAGACCCAGTACTTC.